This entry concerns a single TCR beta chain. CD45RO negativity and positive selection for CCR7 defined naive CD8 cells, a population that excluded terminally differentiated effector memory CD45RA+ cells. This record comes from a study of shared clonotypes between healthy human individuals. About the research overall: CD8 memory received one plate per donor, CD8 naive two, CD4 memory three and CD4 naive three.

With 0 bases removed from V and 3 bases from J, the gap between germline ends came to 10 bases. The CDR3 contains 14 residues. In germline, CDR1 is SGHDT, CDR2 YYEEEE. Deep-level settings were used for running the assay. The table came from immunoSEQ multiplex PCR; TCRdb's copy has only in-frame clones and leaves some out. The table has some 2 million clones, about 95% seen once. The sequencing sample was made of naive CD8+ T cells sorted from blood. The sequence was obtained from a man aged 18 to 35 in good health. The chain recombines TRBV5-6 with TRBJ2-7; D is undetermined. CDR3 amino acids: CASSLGRGNYEQYF. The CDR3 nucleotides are TGTGCCAGCAGCTTGGGGCGTGGGAACTACGAGCAGTACTTC.